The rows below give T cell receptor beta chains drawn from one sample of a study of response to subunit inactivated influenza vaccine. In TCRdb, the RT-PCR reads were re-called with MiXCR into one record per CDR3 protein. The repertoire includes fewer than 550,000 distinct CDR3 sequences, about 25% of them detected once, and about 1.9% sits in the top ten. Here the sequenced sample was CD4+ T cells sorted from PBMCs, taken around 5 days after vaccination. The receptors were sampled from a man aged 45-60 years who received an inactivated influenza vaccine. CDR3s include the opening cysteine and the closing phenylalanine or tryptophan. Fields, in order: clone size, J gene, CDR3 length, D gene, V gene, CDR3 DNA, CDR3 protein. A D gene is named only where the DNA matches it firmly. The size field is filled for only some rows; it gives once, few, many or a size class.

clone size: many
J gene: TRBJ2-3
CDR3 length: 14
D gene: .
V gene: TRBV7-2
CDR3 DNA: TGTGCCAGCAGTTTTGCGGGGAGCACAGATACGCAGTATTTT
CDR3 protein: CASSFAGSTDTQYF

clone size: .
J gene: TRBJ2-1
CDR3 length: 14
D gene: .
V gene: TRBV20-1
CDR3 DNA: TGCAGTGCCCTCGAGTCGGGAGTATACAATGAGCAGTTCTTC
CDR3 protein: CSALESGVYNEQFF

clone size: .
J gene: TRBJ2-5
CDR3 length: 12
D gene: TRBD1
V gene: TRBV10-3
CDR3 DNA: TGTGCCATACAGGGGGCAGGGGAGACCCAGTACTTC
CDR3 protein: CAIQGAGETQYF

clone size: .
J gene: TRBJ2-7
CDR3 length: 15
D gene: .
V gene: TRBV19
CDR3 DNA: TGTGCCAGTAGTATATCCCCCTTAACCTCCTACGAGCAGTACTTC
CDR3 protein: CASSISPLTSYEQYF

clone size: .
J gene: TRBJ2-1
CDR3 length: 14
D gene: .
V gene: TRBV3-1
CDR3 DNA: TGTGCCAGCAGCCAGGGGCAGGTGGGGGTTGAGCAGTTCTTC
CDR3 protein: CASSQGQVGVEQFF

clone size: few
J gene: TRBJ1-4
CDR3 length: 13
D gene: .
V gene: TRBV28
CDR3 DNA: TGTGCCAGCAGTTTCTCGACTAATGAAAAACTGTTTTTT
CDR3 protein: CASSFSTNEKLFF

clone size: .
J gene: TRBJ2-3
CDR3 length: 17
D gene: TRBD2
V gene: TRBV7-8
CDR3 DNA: TGTGCCAGCAGCCTTCGACTAGCGGGGGGGCTTAGAGATACGCAGTATTTT
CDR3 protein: CASSLRLAGGLRDTQYF

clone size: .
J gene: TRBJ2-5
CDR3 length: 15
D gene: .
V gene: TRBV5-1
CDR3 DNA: TGCGCCAGCAGCTTGGAGGGACAACGGCAAGAGACCCAGTACTTC
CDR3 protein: CASSLEGQRQETQYF

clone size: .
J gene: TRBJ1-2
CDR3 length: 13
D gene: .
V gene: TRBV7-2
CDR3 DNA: TGTGCCAGCAGCGTCGATACAGACTATGGCTACACCTTC
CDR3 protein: CASSVDTDYGYTF

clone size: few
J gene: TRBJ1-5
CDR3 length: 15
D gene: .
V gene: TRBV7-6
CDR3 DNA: TGTGCCAGCAGCTTAGGGGGGGTTAGCAATCAGCCCCAGCATTTT
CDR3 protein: CASSLGGVSNQPQHF

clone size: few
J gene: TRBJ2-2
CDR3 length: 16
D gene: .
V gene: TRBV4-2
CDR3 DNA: TGTGCCAGCAGCCAAGATCGGGTGATAAGGACCGGGGAGCTGTTTTTT
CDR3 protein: CASSQDRVIRTGELFF

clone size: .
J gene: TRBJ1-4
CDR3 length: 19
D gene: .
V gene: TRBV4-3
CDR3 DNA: TGCGCCAGCAGCCCTAGAGAGGGAAGACAGATACCTTCGGATGAAAAACTGTTTTTT
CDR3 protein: CASSPREGRQIPSDEKLFF

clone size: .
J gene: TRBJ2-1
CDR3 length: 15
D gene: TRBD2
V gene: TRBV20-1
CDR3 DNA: TGCAGTGCTAGTGAGGCTAGCGGCTGGTACAATGAGCAGTTCTTC
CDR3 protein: CSASEASGWYNEQFF

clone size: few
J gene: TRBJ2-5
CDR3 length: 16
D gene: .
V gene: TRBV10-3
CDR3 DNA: TGTGCCATCAGCTCTTCTATGGTGACAGGCCGAGAGACCCAGTACTTC
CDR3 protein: CAISSSMVTGRETQYF

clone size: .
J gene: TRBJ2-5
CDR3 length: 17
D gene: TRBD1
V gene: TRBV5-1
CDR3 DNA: TGCGCCAGCAGCCCCAACAGGGGTCTCGTCCACCAAGAGACCCAGTACTTC
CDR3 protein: CASSPNRGLVHQETQYF

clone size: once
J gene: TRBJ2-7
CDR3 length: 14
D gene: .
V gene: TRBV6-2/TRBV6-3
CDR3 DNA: TGTGCCAGCAGGGGAACAGGGTTTCGCTACGAGCAGTACTTC
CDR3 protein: CASRGTGFRYEQYF

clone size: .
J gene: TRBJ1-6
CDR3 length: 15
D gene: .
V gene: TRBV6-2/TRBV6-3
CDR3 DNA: TGTGCCAGCAGATTCTCCGGGACGGCCAATTCACCCCTCCACTTT
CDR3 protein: CASRFSGTANSPLHF

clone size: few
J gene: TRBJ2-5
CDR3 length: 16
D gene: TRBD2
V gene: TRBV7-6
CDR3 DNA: TGTGCCAGCAGCCCACTCAGCGGGGGGTCCCAAGAGACCCAGTACTTC
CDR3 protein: CASSPLSGGSQETQYF

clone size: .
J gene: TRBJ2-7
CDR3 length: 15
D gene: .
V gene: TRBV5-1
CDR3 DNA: TGCGCCAGCAGCCCAGGGTTTGTGGAGTCCTACGAGCAGTACTTC
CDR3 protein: CASSPGFVESYEQYF

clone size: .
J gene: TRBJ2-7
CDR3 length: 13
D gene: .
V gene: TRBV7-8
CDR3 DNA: TGTGCCAGCAGCTTCACGCCAACCTACGAGCAGTACTTC
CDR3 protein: CASSFTPTYEQYF

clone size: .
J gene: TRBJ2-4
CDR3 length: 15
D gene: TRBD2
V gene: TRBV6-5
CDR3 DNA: TGTGCCAGCAGTTACTCGACTAGCGAGAAAAACATTCAGTACTTC
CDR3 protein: CASSYSTSEKNIQYF

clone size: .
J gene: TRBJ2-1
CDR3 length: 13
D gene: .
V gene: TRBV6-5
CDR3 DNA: TGTGCCAGCAGTTCCCAAGACCGGGATGAGCAGTTCTTC
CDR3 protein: CASSSQDRDEQFF

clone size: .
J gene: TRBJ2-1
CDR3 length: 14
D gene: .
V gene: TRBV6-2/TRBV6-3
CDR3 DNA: TGTGCCAGCCACAGGGAGGCTTCGGACAATGAGCAGTTCTTC
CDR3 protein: CASHREASDNEQFF

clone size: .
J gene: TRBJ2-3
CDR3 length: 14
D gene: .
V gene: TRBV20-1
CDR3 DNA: TGCAGTGCTAGCACTCGGGGTTCAATGTTTACGCAGTATTTT
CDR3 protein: CSASTRGSMFTQYF

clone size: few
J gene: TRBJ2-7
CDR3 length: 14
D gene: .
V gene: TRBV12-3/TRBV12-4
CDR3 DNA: TGTGCCAGCAGTTTATCCGGACAGAACTACGAGCAGTACTTC
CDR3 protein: CASSLSGQNYEQYF

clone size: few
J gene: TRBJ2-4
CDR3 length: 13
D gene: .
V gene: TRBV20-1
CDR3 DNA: TGCAGTTCGACCCTGGCAGGCAAAAACATTCAGTACTTC
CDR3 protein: CSSTLAGKNIQYF

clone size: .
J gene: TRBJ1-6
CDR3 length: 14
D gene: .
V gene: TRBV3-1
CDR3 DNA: TGTGCCAGCGGCGAATTTGGGGGGAATTCACCCCTCCACTTT
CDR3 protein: CASGEFGGNSPLHF

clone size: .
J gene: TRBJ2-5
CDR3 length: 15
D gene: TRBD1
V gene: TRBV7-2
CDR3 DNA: TGTGCCAGCAGCCCCGGGACAGGGTCCCAAGAGACCCAGTACTTC
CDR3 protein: CASSPGTGSQETQYF

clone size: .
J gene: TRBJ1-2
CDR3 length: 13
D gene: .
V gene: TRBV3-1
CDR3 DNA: TGTGCCAGCAGCCAACAGGGGCGGGTTGGCTACACCTTC
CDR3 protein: CASSQQGRVGYTF

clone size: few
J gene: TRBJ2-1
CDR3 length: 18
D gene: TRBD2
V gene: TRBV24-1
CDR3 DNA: TGTGCCACCAGTGATCCCGCTAGCGGGAGGGCCGGTTACAATGAGCAGTTCTTC
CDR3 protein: CATSDPASGRAGYNEQFF

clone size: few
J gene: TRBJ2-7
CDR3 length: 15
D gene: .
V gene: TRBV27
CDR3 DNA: TGTGCCAGCAGTCCTACCCTTCTAGGGGCCTACGAGCAGTACTTC
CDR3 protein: CASSPTLLGAYEQYF

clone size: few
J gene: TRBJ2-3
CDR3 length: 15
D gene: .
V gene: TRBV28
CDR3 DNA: TGTGCCAGCAGCCCTCGGGGGGCCTACACAGATACGCAGTATTTT
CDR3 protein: CASSPRGAYTDTQYF

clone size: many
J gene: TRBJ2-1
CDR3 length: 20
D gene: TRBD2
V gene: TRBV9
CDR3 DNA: TGTGCCAGCAGCATAGGACCGGGACTAGCGGGTAGGGAGGGGTACAATGAGCAGTTCTTC
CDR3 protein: CASSIGPGLAGREGYNEQFF

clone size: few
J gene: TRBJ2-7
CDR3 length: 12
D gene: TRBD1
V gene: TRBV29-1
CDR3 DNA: TGCAGCGTTGTGGACAGGAGATACGAGCAGTACTTC
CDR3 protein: CSVVDRRYEQYF

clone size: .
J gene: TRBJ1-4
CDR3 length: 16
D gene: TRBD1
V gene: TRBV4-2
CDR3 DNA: TGTGCCAGCAGCCAAGATCTGGCAGGGGGCGGTGAAAAACTGTTTTTT
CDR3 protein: CASSQDLAGGGEKLFF

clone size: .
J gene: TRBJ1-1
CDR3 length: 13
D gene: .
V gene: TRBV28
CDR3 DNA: TGTGCCAGCAGTTTATCCGCAGGGACTGAAGCTTTCTTT
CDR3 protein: CASSLSAGTEAFF

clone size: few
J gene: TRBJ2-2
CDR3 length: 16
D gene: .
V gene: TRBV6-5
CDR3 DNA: TGTGCCAGCAGTCACGTGGGGAGGGGGGTCACCGGGGAGCTGTTTTTT
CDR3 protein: CASSHVGRGVTGELFF

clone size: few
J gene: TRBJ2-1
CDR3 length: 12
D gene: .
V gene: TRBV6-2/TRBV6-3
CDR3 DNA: TGTGCCAGCAGATATGTAGGCAATGAGCAGTTCTTC
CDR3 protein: CASRYVGNEQFF

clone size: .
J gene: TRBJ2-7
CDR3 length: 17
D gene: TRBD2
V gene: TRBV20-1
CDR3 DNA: TGCAGTGCTAGTTCCCCGGGACTAGCGGGAAGCTCCTACGAGCAGTACTTC
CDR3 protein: CSASSPGLAGSSYEQYF

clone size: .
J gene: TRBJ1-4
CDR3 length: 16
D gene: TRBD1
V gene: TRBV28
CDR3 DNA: TGTGCCAGCAGCTCAATTACCGGGACAGGGGATGAAAAACTGTTTTTT
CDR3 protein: CASSSITGTGDEKLFF

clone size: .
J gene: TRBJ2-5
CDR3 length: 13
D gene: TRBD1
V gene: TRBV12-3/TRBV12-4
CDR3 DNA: TGTGCCAGCAGCCAAACAGGGGAGGAGACCCAGTACTTC
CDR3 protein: CASSQTGEETQYF

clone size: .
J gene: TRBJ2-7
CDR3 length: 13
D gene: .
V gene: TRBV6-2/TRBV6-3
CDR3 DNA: TGTGCCAGCAGTTACTCGAGAGGGTCCGAGCAGTACTTC
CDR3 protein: CASSYSRGSEQYF

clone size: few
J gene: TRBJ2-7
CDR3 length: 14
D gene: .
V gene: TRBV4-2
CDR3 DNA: TGTGCCAGCAGCCAACGGATGGCGGGATACGAGCAGTACTTC
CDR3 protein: CASSQRMAGYEQYF

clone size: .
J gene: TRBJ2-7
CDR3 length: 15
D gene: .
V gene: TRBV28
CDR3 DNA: TGTGCCAGCATCTCCCCGAGCCAGGGGCGCCGCGAGCAGTACTTC
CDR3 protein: CASISPSQGRREQYF

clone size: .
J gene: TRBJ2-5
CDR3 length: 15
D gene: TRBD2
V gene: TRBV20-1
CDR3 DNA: TGCAGTGCTAGAGATATGGCGGGGGGGTTGGAGACCCAGTACTTC
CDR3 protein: CSARDMAGGLETQYF

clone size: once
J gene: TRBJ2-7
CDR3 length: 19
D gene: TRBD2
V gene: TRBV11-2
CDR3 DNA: TGTGCCAGCAGCTATATTAATGGACTCCTAGCGGTAAACTCCTACGAGCAGTACTTC
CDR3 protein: CASSYINGLLAVNSYEQYF

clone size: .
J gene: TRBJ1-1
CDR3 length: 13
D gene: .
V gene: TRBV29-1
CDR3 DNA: TGCAGCGTTGAGAGACAGCTAAACACTGAAGCTTTCTTT
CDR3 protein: CSVERQLNTEAFF

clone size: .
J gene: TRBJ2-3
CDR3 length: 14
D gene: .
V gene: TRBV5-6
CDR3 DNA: TGTGCCAGCAGCTTGGTCCCAGCCACAGATACGCAGTATTTT
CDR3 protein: CASSLVPATDTQYF

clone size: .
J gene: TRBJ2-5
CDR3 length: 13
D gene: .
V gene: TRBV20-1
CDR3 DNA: TGCAGTGCCAATCATGGGGCTTGGCAGACCCAGTACTTC
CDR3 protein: CSANHGAWQTQYF

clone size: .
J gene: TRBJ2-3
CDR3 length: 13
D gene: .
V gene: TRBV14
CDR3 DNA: TGTGCCAGCAGCCAAGTGGTTTTGGATACGCAGTATTTT
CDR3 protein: CASSQVVLDTQYF